The 9 T cell receptor beta chains presented below share a single source sample, sequenced in a study of cytomegalovirus exposure and HLA in healthy donors. Sequencing used immunoSEQ multiplex PCR; TCRdb keeps in-frame clones, though not all of them. The sample yields 80,000 to 100,000 clones, about 88% seen once. Sequenced: PBMCs. These receptors were taken from a man younger than 35 in good health and CMV-seropositive.

This chain connects TRBV6-5 to TRBJ2-7, with D maybe TRBD1 (5 bases). The CDR3 runs 12 residues. The V gene's germline CDR1 is MNHEY and CDR2 SVGAGI. Between the trimmed V and J ends, which lost 6 bases and 3 bases, there was a span of 9 bases. The DNA for the CDR3 is TGTGCCAGCAGCAGGACAAACTACGAGCAGTACTTC. Translation gives CASSRTNYEQYF.

This sequence joins TRBV7-8 and TRBJ2-2, with TRBD2 matching 8 bases. V lost 5 bases to trimming and J lost 6 bases; unmatched junction nucleotides: 5. CDR1 is SGHVS, CDR2 FQNEAQ, per germline. There are 14 residues in the CDR3. CDR3 DNA sequence: TGTGCCAGCAGCCTAGGACTAGCCTCCGGGGAGCTGTTTTTT. This sequence encodes CASSLGLASGELFF. The full variable domain, rest sourced from reference TRBV7-8 and TRBJ2-2, is GAGVSQSPRYKVAKRGQDVALRCDPISGHVSLFWYQQALGQGPEFLTYFQNEAQLDKSGLPSDRFFAERPEGSVSTLKIQRTQQEDSAVYLCASSLGLASGELFFGEGSRLTVL.

The gene calls are TRBV5-1 and TRBJ2-1, with 15 positions matching TRBD2. The CDR3 length is 20 residues. V lost 1 base and J lost 4; bases outside the gene matches: 12. Germline lookup yields CDR1 SGHRS and CDR2 YFSETQ. This CDR3 is CASSLLSGTSGRFGYNEQFF. CDR3 in DNA: TGCGCCAGCAGCTTGTTGTCTGGGACTAGCGGGAGGTTTGGGTACAATGAGCAGTTCTTC.

V usage is TRBV5-1 and J usage is TRBJ2-2, with 9 bases matching TRBD1. Germline V gives CDR1 SGHRS, CDR2 YFSETQ. Losses at the gene ends were 5 bases for V and 7 bases for J; bases not matched to a gene: 15. The CDR3 is made up of 17 amino acids. CDR3 DNA sequence: TGCGCCAGCAGACCTACAGGGGGCCATGGGGAATTCGGGGAGCTGTTTTTT. Amino acid sequence: CASRPTGGHGEFGELFF.

J is TRBJ2-1 and V is TRBV13, with a tentative D call TRBD2 (6 bases). The germline gives CDR1 PRHDT, CDR2 FYEKMQ (reference sequence). V was shortened by 0 bases and J by 4 bases, with 10 bases between the two germline ends. The CDR3 runs to 15 residues. The CDR3 is CASSLGDRGYNEQFF. The CDR3 nucleotides read TGTGCCAGCAGCTTAGGTGATCGGGGGTACAATGAGCAGTTCTTC.

The V gene is TRBV19, the J gene TRBJ1-5; 9 bases match TRBD1. Germline V CDR1 and CDR2: LNHDA, SQIVND (reference sequence). The J segment lost 4 bases and the V segment lost 9 bases, leaving 7 bases of the junction unmatched. The CDR3 is made up of 14 amino acids. This chain's CDR3 is CASRGQGRNQPQHF. Written as DNA, the CDR3 is TGTGCCAGCCGGGGACAGGGTCGGAATCAGCCCCAGCATTTT.

The V and J genes are TRBV29-1 and TRBJ2-2; D is undetermined. CDR1 and CDR2 (germline): SQVTM, ANQGSEA. The CDR3 is made up of 12 amino acids. Trimming took 4 bases from V and 4 from J, leaving 7 bases between them. The CDR3 region has the DNA TGCAGCGTTGCCGTTAGCACCGGGGAGCTGTTTTTT. Translated: CSVAVSTGELFF.

The rearrangement joins TRBV4-2 to TRBJ1-2, with D unclear. The CDR3 sequence is 16 residues long. Per the germline V gene, CDR1 is LGHNA and CDR2 is YNFKEQ. The V end lost 1 base, the J end lost 4 bases, and 16 bases lay between the germline ends. For the CDR3, the DNA is TGTGCCAGCAGCCAAGGCCGGGAAACACAACTCTATGGCTACACCTTC. Translating it yields CASSQGRETQLYGYTF.

V gene TRBV6-5 combines with J gene TRBJ1-2; 8 bases are shared with TRBD1. This CDR3 has 14 amino acids. With 6 bases clipped from V and 5 bases from J, the junction kept 8 bases outside the gene matches. Germline V lookup: CDR1 MNHEY, CDR2 SVGAGI. CDR3 sequence reads: CASRTQGAHYGYTF. The CDR3 coding sequence is TGTGCCAGCAGAACCCAGGGGGCGCATTATGGCTACACCTTC.